One sample yielded the 8 T cell receptor beta chains listed below, sequenced in a study of memory CD4+ T cells and cytomegalovirus serostatus. Repertoires were generated with immunoSEQ multiplex PCR, while TCRdb's copy carries only in-frame clones and drops some. This sample has some 41,000 clones, with about 79% found just once. Single viable CD3+CD4+CD8-CD45RO+ cells were sorted as the memory CD4+ T cells. The specimen was memory CD4+ T cells from blood. These receptors were collected from an adult in good health and CMV-seronegative.

The chain couples TRBV28 to TRBJ1-5; D unclear. The CDR3 covers 14 residues. Deletions cut 2 bases from V and 7 bases from J, with 12 bases between. Germline loops: CDR1 MDHEN, CDR2 SYDVKM. CDR3 DNA: TGTGCCAGCAGTTTAGGAGCCCCGGACCAGCCCCAGCATTTT. This encodes CASSLGAPDQPQHF.

The V call is TRBV10-3, the J call TRBJ2-7, with TRBD2 matching 9 bases. The CDR3 is made up of 14 amino acids. The J segment lost 2 bases and the V segment lost 11 bases, leaving 10 bases of the junction unmatched. Per germline, CDR1 ENHRY and CDR2 SYGVKD. CDR3: CAAQKAGGPYEQYF. As DNA, the CDR3 is TGTGCCGCCCAGAAAGCGGGAGGTCCCTACGAGCAGTACTTC.

V gene TRBV30 combines with J gene TRBJ1-1; perhaps TRBD1 as D (5 bases). V was shortened by 4 bases and J by 2 bases, with 23 bases between the two germline ends. CDR3 size: 17 residues. Per the germline V gene, CDR1 is GTSNPN and CDR2 is SVGIG (reference sequence). CDR3 residues: CAWIQTALGFSNTEAFF. DNA for the CDR3: TGTGCCTGGATACAGACAGCTTTGGGATTTTCTAACACTGAAGCTTTCTTT.

The chain recombines TRBV6-5 with TRBJ1-4; weak D call: TRBD1 (5 bases). CDR1 MNHEY and CDR2 SVGAGI come from the germline V gene. The CDR3 extends over 12 amino acids. V gave up 6 bases and J gave up 7 bases, with 9 bases separating them. The CDR3 protein is CASRTGGEKLFF. For the CDR3, the DNA is TGTGCCAGCAGGACCGGGGGTGAAAAACTGTTTTTT.

By share of the sample, this clone is medium-sized. The V and J genes are TRBV13 and TRBJ1-1, with 9 bases that match TRBD1. The CDR3 length is 16 residues. J was trimmed by 1 base and V by 5 bases; bases with no gene match: 8. Germline CDR1 and CDR2: PRHDT and FYEKMQ (reference sequence). The CDR3, as DNA: TGTGCCAGCAGCACATGGACAGGGGACACGAACACTGAAGCTTTCTTT. Amino acids: CASSTWTGDTNTEAFF.

The chain recombines TRBV7-2 with TRBJ2-2, with D hard to call. The germline V gene has CDR1 SGHTA and CDR2 FQGNSA. V was shortened by 4 bases and J by 4 bases, with 4 bases between the two germline ends. The CDR3 loop spans 12 amino acids. The DNA of the CDR3 is TGTGCCAGCAGCTCGTTCACCGGGGAGCTGTTTTTT. As protein: CASSSFTGELFF.

The V call is TRBV10-1, the J call TRBJ2-3, with D hard to call. In germline, CDR1 is WNHNN, CDR2 SYGVQD (reference sequence). Trimming removed 3 bases at V and 3 bases at J, with 10 bases between. This CDR3 has 14 amino acids. CDR3 nucleotides: TGCGCCAGCAGTGACACGATAGGAACAGATACGCAGTATTTT. It codes for CASSDTIGTDTQYF.

This sequence joins TRBV5-1 and TRBJ2-7; no firm D call. Germline V lookup: CDR1 SGHRS, CDR2 YFSETQ. The ends were cut back, 4 bases at V and 2 bases at J, with 16 bases in the middle. The CDR3 has 15 residues. CDR3 residues: CASSPAPAETYEQYF. CDR3 nucleotide sequence: TGCGCCAGCAGCCCTGCCCCGGCTGAAACCTACGAGCAGTACTTC.